This T cell receptor (beta chain) was profiled in a study of cytomegalovirus exposure and HLA in healthy donors. Worth noting for this clone: The antigen remains unidentified.

Findings of the study overall: Presence/absence comparisons presumed near-even sequencing depth among donors.

The CDR3 runs 19 residues. V lost 0 bases and J lost 0; bases outside the gene matches: 5. Germline values: CDR1 SGHAT, CDR2 FQNNGV. The PCR ran on 60 Vbeta and 13 Jbeta primers. Under the authors' procedure: Later work found 65 million to 85 million unique TCR beta chains, with about 10 million shared. Repertoires were generated with immunoSEQ multiplex PCR, while TCRdb's copy carries only in-frame clones and drops some. From that table come the V and J calls and clone size; the DNA was used to work out D and trimming. The sample lists around 100,000 clones; roughly 70% were seen once. The clonotype was recovered from a woman in her forties or fifties in good health and CMV-seronegative. Specimen: PBMCs. This chain connects TRBV11-2 to TRBJ2-5; 15 nucleotides align to TRBD2. The CDR3 region has the DNA TGTGCCAGCAGCTTAGATTATGGGACTAGCGGGGGGTACCAAGAGACCCAGTACTTC. It codes for CASSLDYGTSGGYQETQYF.